These 26 T cell receptor beta chains were all obtained from the same sample, sequenced in a study of T cells in Graves' hyperthyroidism and ophthalmopathy. RNA transcripts yielded amplified TCR beta CDR3 regions. With the HTBI primer set, the TCR CDR3 went through a first round of RT-PCR. TCRdb reprocessed the multiplex PCR reads via MiXCR and lists one record per CDR3 protein. The repertoire holds 250,000 to 300,000 distinct CDR3 sequences, with roughly 13% as singletons. Sequenced: blood. The receptors here all came from a woman between 40 and 55 years old with Graves' hyperthyroidism.

This clonotype appeared many times. The chain employs TRBV18 and TRBJ1-1; D is unclear. Germline V gives CDR1 KGHSH, CDR2 LQKENI. This CDR3 is built from 13 residues. V shed 1 base and J shed 1 base, with 4 bases lying between them. The CDR3 is CASSPQRNTEAFF. CDR3 coding DNA: TGTGCCAGCTCACCACAGAGGAACACTGAAGCTTTCTTT.

This clonotype was picked up many times. The gene calls are TRBV10-3 and TRBJ2-1, with a possible D match to TRBD2 (5 bases). The length of the CDR3 is 19 residues. Germline lookup yields CDR1 ENHRY and CDR2 SYGVKD. Trimming took 6 bases from V and 4 from J, leaving 28 bases between them. The CDR3 DNA sequence: TGTGCCATCAGCCATGACGGATCGGAAAATAGCGCGACATACAATGAGCAGTTCTTC. It yields the protein CAISHDGSENSATYNEQFF.

J is TRBJ2-1 and V is TRBV7-2; no definite D call. Germline V gene sequence: CDR1 SGHTA, CDR2 FQGNSA. V dropped 1 base and J dropped 2 bases, with 6 bases sitting between them. This CDR3 has 14 residues. DNA for the CDR3: TGTGCCAGCAGCTTAGGGTGGGCCTACAATGAGCAGTTCTTC. Amino acids: CASSLGWAYNEQFF. The variable domain in full, with the rest retrieved from reference TRBV7-2 and TRBJ2-1, is GAGVSQSPSNKVTEKGKDVELRCDPISGHTALYWYRQSLGQGLEFLIYFQGNSAPDKSGLPSDRFSAERTGGSVSTLTIQRTQQEDSAVYLCASSLGWAYNEQFFGPGTRLTVL.

This chain joins TRBV10-2 and TRBJ2-3; D unresolved. The CDR3 runs to 15 residues. Trimming took off 8 bases at V and 0 bases at J, with 15 bases between the two ends. From germline, CDR1 is WSHSY and CDR2 SAAADI. CDR3 region: CASQRYPESTDTQYF. The CDR3 bases are TGCGCCAGCCAGAGGTATCCGGAGAGCACAGATACGCAGTATTTT.

This clonotype was observed at least ten times. The chain couples TRBV7-9 to TRBJ2-7, with D maybe TRBD1 (5 bases). Germline-derived CDR1 and CDR2 are SEHNR and FQNEAQ (reference sequence). The CDR3 extends over 15 amino acids. V was pared by 5 bases and J by 2 bases, with 16 bases between. The CDR3 sequence is CASSGYQRQPYEQYF. The CDR3 nucleotides read TGTGCCAGCAGCGGTTATCAAAGACAGCCCTACGAGCAGTACTTC.

This clonotype was seen at least ten times. The chain uses TRBV20-1 and TRBJ1-1; D is possibly TRBD1 (6 bases). The CDR3 length is 14 residues. V lost 5 bases, J lost 5 bases, and 18 bases lay in between. Germline V CDR1 and CDR2: DFQATT, SNEGSKA (reference sequence). The CDR3 DNA sequence: TGCAGTGCTGGGGGGGGGCAGGTGCGAACTGAAGCTTTCTTT. Its protein is CSAGGGQVRTEAFF.

This clonotype has at least ten counts. V is TRBV24-1 and J is TRBJ1-6; possible D gene TRBD1, 5 bases. The CDR3 extends over 13 amino acids. V was cut by 3 bases and J by 9 bases, with 8 bases left in between. Looked up from germline, CDR1 is KGHDR and CDR2 is SFDVKD. This chain's CDR3 is CATSDRDFSPLHF. In DNA, the CDR3 is TGTGCCACCAGTGATCGGGACTTTTCACCCCTCCACTTT.

This clonotype has a count of ten or more. V and J are TRBV7-9 and TRBJ2-3; TRBD2 might be the D (6 bases). Germline V gene sequence: CDR1 SEHNR, CDR2 FQNEAQ (reference sequence). V gave up 11 bases and J gave up 6 bases, with 9 bases separating them. The CDR3 covers 10 residues. The CDR3 loop is CAVGGDTQYF. Here the CDR3 DNA reads TGTGCCGTCGGAGGGGATACGCAGTATTTT.

The table lists this clonotype with many counts. V is TRBV4-1 and J is TRBJ1-2; a weak D match, TRBD1 (6 bases). The CDR3 runs 15 residues. Germline-derived CDR1 and CDR2 are MGHRA and YSYEKL. The V and J ends lost 1 base and 2 bases respectively, with 11 bases between them. CDR3 amino acids: CASSQAVQGNYGYTF. The CDR3 nucleotides read TGCGCCAGCAGCCAAGCCGTACAGGGAAACTATGGCTACACCTTC.

This clonotype showed up many times. CDR3 DNA: TGTGCCAGCAGAACCGGGACAGGGGCCTATAATTCACCCCTCCACTTT. Translated: CASRTGTGAYNSPLHF. V and J are TRBV28 and TRBJ1-6, with 10 nucleotides matching TRBD1. Germline V gene data show CDR1 as MDHEN and CDR2 as SYDVKM. The trim removed 6 bases at V and 2 bases at J, leaving 4 bases unmatched. The CDR3 sequence is 16 residues long.

In this sample, this clonotype turned up many times. This chain uses TRBV28 with TRBJ2-3; 7 bases match TRBD2. CDR1 and CDR2 (germline): MDHEN, SYDVKM. The CDR3 runs to 18 residues. Trimming took 5 bases from V and 0 from J; bases not matched to a gene: 14. CDR3: CASSKRASGARSTDTQYF. The CDR3, as DNA: TGTGCCAGCAGTAAAAGGGCGAGCGGGGCCCGTAGCACAGATACGCAGTATTTT. Looking up the rest from reference TRBV28 and TRBJ2-3 gives the full variable domain: DVKVTQSSRYLVKRTGEKVFLECVQDMDHENMFWYRQDPGLGLRLIYFSYDVKMKEKGDIPEGYSVSREKKERFSLILESASTNQTSMYLCASSKRASGARSTDTQYFGPGTRLTVL.

The sample holds a few counts of this clonotype. This sequence joins TRBV7-9 and TRBJ1-4; D gene uncertain. Trimming stripped 1 base from V and 3 bases from J, with 6 bases between. From germline, CDR1 is SEHNR and CDR2 FQNEAQ (reference sequence). CDR3 length equals 14 residues. This CDR3 reads CASSLERPNEKLFF. CDR3 nucleotides: TGTGCCAGCAGCTTAGAACGGCCTAATGAAAAACTGTTTTTT.

This clonotype was found many times. The chain has TRBV24-1 and TRBJ2-5; TRBD1 might be the D (6 bases). With 3 bases removed from V and 5 bases from J, the gap between germline ends came to 12 bases. This CDR3 is built from 14 residues. Per the germline V gene, CDR1 is KGHDR and CDR2 is SFDVKD. CDR3 DNA sequence: TGTGCCACCAGTGATGCAACAGGGACGGAGACCCAGTACTTC. Its protein product is CATSDATGTETQYF.

This clonotype has only a few counts. The genes are TRBV20-1 and TRBJ2-1; maybe TRBD2 (6 bases). The CDR3 extends over 12 amino acids. The germline gives CDR1 DFQATT, CDR2 SNEGSKA (reference sequence). The ends were cut back, 6 bases at V and 7 bases at J, with 13 bases in the middle. The CDR3 sequence: CSAETSLNEQFF. Here the CDR3 DNA reads TGCAGTGCAGAGACTAGTTTGAATGAGCAGTTCTTC.

This clonotype was recorded only once. Being one base from a much bigger clone, this may be a read error. The chain links TRBV29-1 to TRBJ1-1; D gene unclear. The CDR3 contains 14 residues. Germline V gene sequence: CDR1 SQVTM, CDR2 ANQGSEA. V was trimmed by 8 bases and J by 6 bases, leaving 22 bases between them. CDR3 sequence (DNA): TGCAGCATTGTAGGCGCCTTCCACGTCCCTGAAGCTTTCTTT. It yields the protein CSIVGAFHVPEAFF.

The CDR3 DNA sequence: TGTGCCACCAGTGCGACAGAATCCCAAGAGACCCAGTACTTC. Translating it yields CATSATESQETQYF. V is TRBV24-1 and J is TRBJ2-5, with D tentatively TRBD1 (5 bases). The CDR3 is 14 residues long. Germline CDR1 is KGHDR and CDR2 is SFDVKD. Trimming removed 5 bases at V and 1 base at J, with 10 bases between.

This clonotype was found a few times. The chain links TRBV6-2 or TRBV6-3 to TRBJ1-5, with TRBD1 identical over 8 bases. The CDR3 sequence is 14 residues long. Germline CDR1 MNHEY, CDR2 SVGEGT. The ends lost 2 bases at V and 7 bases at J; junction bases unmatched: 4. The CDR3 here is CASSYNRGVQPQHF. The CDR3 DNA is TGTGCCAGCAGTTACAACAGGGGGGTACAGCCCCAGCATTTT.

This clonotype was counted many times. The rearrangement links TRBV12-3 or TRBV12-4 to TRBJ2-5, with 9 bases that match TRBD2. The CDR3 consists of 16 residues. The J segment lost 3 bases and the V segment lost 4 bases, leaving 9 bases of the junction unmatched. As DNA, the CDR3 is TGTGCCAGCAGTTCCACCTTAGCGGGAGCAAAAGAGACCCAGTACTTC. Protein sequence: CASSSTLAGAKETQYF.

Concerning this clonotype itself: One base away lies a much larger clone, so this may be a sequencing read error. The chain joins TRBV6-1 to TRBJ1-5; D not certain. The CDR3 sequence is 15 residues long. Germline loops: CDR1 MNHNS, CDR2 SASEGT. Trimming took 4 bases from V and 4 from J, leaving 14 bases between them. This CDR3 reads CASSGPPGWNQPQHF. The CDR3 DNA reads TGTGCCAGCAGTGGACCGCCGGGGTGGAATCAGCCCCAGCATTTT.

At least ten counts were recorded for this clonotype. This rearrangement joins TRBV20-1 to TRBJ1-1; tentative D call: TRBD1 (5 bases). This CDR3 is built from 13 residues. Germline V lookup: CDR1 DFQATT, CDR2 SNEGSKA (reference sequence). V lost 1 base and J lost 5, with 11 bases in between. CDR3 sequence: CSARAGGLTEAFF. The CDR3 coding sequence is TGCAGTGCTAGAGCCGGGGGACTTACTGAAGCTTTCTTT.

This clonotype has ten or more counts. J is TRBJ2-2 and V is TRBV12-5, with 7 positions matching TRBD1. The CDR3 is made up of 15 amino acids. J lost 0 bases, V lost 6 bases, and 4 bases had no gene match. Germline lookup yields CDR1 LGHNT and CDR2 FRNRAP. In nucleotides, the CDR3 is TGTGCTAGTGGGACAGGGACAGCGAACACCGGGGAGCTGTTTTTT. Residues: CASGTGTANTGELFF.

This clonotype appeared many times. The chain joins TRBV27 to TRBJ2-7; 9 bases are shared with TRBD1. J gave up 2 bases and V 6 bases, and 5 bases lay outside the gene matches. CDR1 and CDR2 from the germline V gene are MNHEY and SMNVEV (reference sequence). This CDR3 contains 14 residues. The CDR3: CASSPTGGTYEQYF. The DNA of the CDR3 is TGTGCCAGCAGCCCGACAGGGGGTACCTACGAGCAGTACTTC.

This chain links TRBV19 with TRBJ2-4; the D call may be TRBD1 or TRBD2 (5 bases each). Germline V CDR1 and CDR2: LNHDA, SQIVND (reference sequence). The V end lost 5 bases, the J end lost 2 bases, and 13 bases lay between the germline ends. This CDR3 has 15 residues. The CDR3 here is CASSASWGPKNIQYF. In DNA, the CDR3 is TGTGCCAGTAGTGCAAGCTGGGGACCCAAAAACATTCAGTACTTC.

This clonotype was seen ten or more times. The chain uses TRBV15 and TRBJ2-7, with D tentatively TRBD1 (6 bases). Trimming took off 1 base at V and 5 bases at J, with 9 bases between the two ends. The CDR3 is 13 amino acids. From germline, CDR1 is LNHNV and CDR2 YYDKDF (reference sequence). CDR3 nucleotide sequence: TGTGCCACCAGCAGAGCCCCAGGGGACGAGCAGTACTTC. Translated, it gives CATSRAPGDEQYF. Full variable domain (rest looked up from reference TRBV15 and TRBJ2-7): DAMVIQNPRYQVTQFGKPVTLSCSQTLNHNVMYWYQQKSSQAPKLLFHYYDKDFNNEADTPDNFQSRRPNTSFCFLDIRSPGLGDTAMYLCATSRAPGDEQYFGPGTRLTVT.

This clonotype showed up many times. This chain links TRBV2 with TRBJ2-1, with 8 bases that match TRBD2. This CDR3 is 14 amino acids long. The ends lost 4 bases at V and 7 bases at J; junction bases unmatched: 6. Germline V gene sequence: CDR1 SNHLY, CDR2 FYNNEI. This CDR3 reads CASSGTSSGNEQFF. DNA for the CDR3: TGTGCCAGCAGTGGGACTAGCTCGGGAAATGAGCAGTTCTTC.

The rearrangement links TRBV10-3 to TRBJ1-1; 9 bases agree with TRBD1. This CDR3 comprises 14 residues. CDR1 is ENHRY and CDR2 is SYGVKD in the germline V gene. V was pared by 7 bases and J by 1 base, with 4 bases of the junction left unmatched. The CDR3 DNA follows: TGTGCCATCAATCCGGGACAGGGGAACACTGAAGCTTTCTTT. This codes for CAINPGQGNTEAFF.